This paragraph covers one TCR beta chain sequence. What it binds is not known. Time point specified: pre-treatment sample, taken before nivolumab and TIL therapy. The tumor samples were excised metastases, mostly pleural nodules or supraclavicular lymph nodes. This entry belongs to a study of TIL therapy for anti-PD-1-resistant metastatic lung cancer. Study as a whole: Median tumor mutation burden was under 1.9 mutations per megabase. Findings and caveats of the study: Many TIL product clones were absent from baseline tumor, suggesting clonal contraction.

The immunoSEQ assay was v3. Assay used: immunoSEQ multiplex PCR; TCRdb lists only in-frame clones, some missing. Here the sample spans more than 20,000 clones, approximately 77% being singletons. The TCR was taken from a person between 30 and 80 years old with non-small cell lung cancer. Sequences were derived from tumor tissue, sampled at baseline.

The CDR3: CASSSTTTFRGTEAFF. The CDR3 coding sequence is TGTGCCAGCAGCTCAACGACCACCTTCAGGGGCACTGAAGCTTTCTTT. This chain links TRBV7-2 with TRBJ1-1; a possible D gene is TRBD1 (6 bases). The CDR3 has 16 residues. Trimming left V 4 bases short and J 4 bases short, with 19 bases between. CDR1 and CDR2 (germline): SGHTA, FQGNSA. Full variable domain (rest looked up from reference TRBV7-2 and TRBJ1-1): GAGVSQSPSNKVTEKGKDVELRCDPISGHTALYWYRQSLGQGLEFLIYFQGNSAPDKSGLPSDRFSAERTGGSVSTLTIQRTQQEDSAVYLCASSSTTTFRGTEAFFGQGTRLTVV.